A single sample is the source of the 27 T cell receptor gamma chains below, sequenced in a study of human gamma delta and Vdelta1 T cells. TCRdb re-called the PCR reads using CATT. The table records a few thousand gamma-chain clones, around 5% of them present only once. Sequencing was performed on naive CD27+ Vdelta1 gamma-delta T cells from blood. These TCRs come from a human donor in good health.

This clone was seen a handful of times. The genes are TRGV3 and TRGJ1 or TRGJ2. V trimming: 3 bases; J trimming: 10 bases; junction bases outside the gene matches: 6. CDR1 and CDR2 from the germline V gene are VTNTFY and YDVSTARD (reference sequence). This CDR3 has 11 residues. The DNA for the CDR3 is TGTGCCACCTGGGACGGCCGCAAGAAACTCTTT. Residues: CATWDGRKKLF.

V is TRGV3 and J is TRGJ1 or TRGJ2. The V gene's germline CDR1 is VTNTFY and CDR2 YDVSTARD (reference sequence). The CDR3 covers 12 residues. J gave up 10 bases and V 4 bases, and 10 bases lay outside the gene matches. The CDR3 is CATWEVRGKKLF. CDR3 in DNA: TGTGCCACCTGGGAGGTGCGGGGGAAGAAACTCTTT.

As concerns this clone: TCRdb pairs this DNA with a much larger clone's protein that differs at residue 9, likely a read error; the protein shown was translated from the DNA. V gene TRGV9 combines with J gene TRGJ1 or TRGJ2. Per germline, CDR1 GITISATS and CDR2 ISYDGTV (reference sequence). The CDR3 has 12 amino acids. DNA of the CDR3: TGTGCCTTGTGGGAGTCGTATTATAGGAAACTCTTT. Translation: CALWESYYRKLF.

This clone ranks as large. Other nucleotide sequences from this sample produce the same CDR3. The chain combines TRGV9 with TRGJ1 or TRGJ2. The CDR3 consists of 11 residues. The germline CDR1 and CDR2 sequences are GITISATS and ISYDGTV (reference sequence). The V gene end was trimmed by 3 bases and the J gene end by 9 bases; junction bases not matched to a gene: 5. CDR3 nucleotides: TGTGCCTTGTGGGAGCCGGCTAAGAAACTCTTT. As protein: CALWEPAKKLF.

This clone was seen more than once but under ten times. This sequence joins TRGV3 and TRGJ1 or TRGJ2. Germline V gene sequence: CDR1 VTNTFY, CDR2 YDVSTARD (reference sequence). This CDR3 is 14 amino acids long. V dropped 3 bases and J dropped 5; count of bases not matched to a gene: 10. The CDR3, as DNA: TGTGCCACCTGGGACCGAGCTCGGGATTATAAGAAACTCTTT. Residues: CATWDRARDYKKLF.

This clone has more than one count but fewer than ten. One base away lies a much larger clone, so this may be a sequencing read error. Other nucleotide sequences from this sample produce the same CDR3. V and J are TRGV2 and TRGJ1 or TRGJ2. CDR1 is EGSNGY, CDR2 YDSYNSKV, per germline. CDR3 length: 11 residues. CDR3 sequence (DNA): TGTGCCACCTGGGACGGAACTAAGAAACTATTT. Translated: CATWDGTKKLF.

This clone appeared a few times. The protein TCRdb lists belongs to a much larger clone and differs from this DNA's translation at residue 4, which points to a read error; the protein shown is made from the DNA. The V gene remains uncalled, whereas the J gene is TRGJ1 or TRGJ2. The CDR3 is 14 residues long. CDR3 nucleotides: TGTGCCTTGTGTGAGCCAGCCCTTTATTATAAGAAACTCTTT. Protein: CALCEPALYYKKLF.

This clone is deemed medium-sized (0.01 to 0.1%). This chain uses TRGV3 with TRGJ1 or TRGJ2. The CDR3 has 11 amino acids. Trimming at V came to 0 bases and at J to 10 bases, leaving 3 bases not matched to a gene. Germline V lookup: CDR1 VTNTFY, CDR2 YDVSTARD (reference sequence). CDR3 sequence: CATWDRVKKLF. The CDR3 DNA reads TGTGCCACCTGGGACAGGGTGAAGAAACTCTTT.

No V segment was called; the J segment is TRGJ1 or TRGJ2. CDR3 length: 13 residues. The CDR3 region is CATFYVPNYKKLF. In DNA form, the CDR3 reads TGTGCCACCTTTTACGTGCCGAATTATAAGAAACTCTTT.

This clone was picked up a small number of times. The junction differs from germline at one of its ends, possibly a read error. The chain employs TRGV9 and TRGJ1 or TRGJ2. CDR1 is GITISATS, CDR2 ISYDGTV, per germline (reference sequence). The CDR3 extends over 12 amino acids. CDR3 DNA: TGTGCCTTGTTGGAGGGTCATTATAAGAAACTCTTT. Its translation: CALLEGHYKKLF.

Details on this clone: A read error likely explains this, since a far larger clone differs by one base. Other DNA variants within this sample encode the same CDR3. V gene TRGV9 combines with J gene TRGJ1 or TRGJ2. The length of the CDR3 is 14 residues. Germline V CDR1 and CDR2: GITISATS, ISYDGTV (reference sequence). CDR3 region: CALWEPALYYKKLF. In DNA form, the CDR3 reads TGTGCCCTGTGGGAGCCAGCCCTTTATTATAAGAAACTCTTT.

This clone has more than one count but fewer than ten. V gene TRGV5 combines with J gene TRGJ1 or TRGJ2. Per the germline V gene, CDR1 is VINAFY and CDR2 is YDVSNSKD. V gave up 0 bases and J gave up 4 bases; unmatched junction bases: 6. The CDR3 totals 14 residues. The DNA of the CDR3 is TGTGCCACCTGGGACAGGCCTGGCTATTATAAGAAACTCTTT. Its translation is CATWDRPGYYKKLF.

This clone was seen a few times. The protein recorded in TCRdb matches a much larger clone and deviates from this DNA's translation at residue 3, suggesting a read error; the protein here is obtained by translating the DNA. The chain combines TRGV5 with TRGJ1 or TRGJ2. From germline, CDR1 is VINAFY and CDR2 YDVSNSKD. CDR3 length equals 11 residues. The CDR3: CASWDRHKKLF. CDR3 nucleotides: TGTGCCTCCTGGGACAGGCACAAGAAACTCTTT.

In the case of this clone: Possible read error: a much larger clone is one base away. The same CDR3 is also encoded by other DNA sequences in this sample. This chain connects TRGV3 to TRGJP1. Germline CDR1 and CDR2: VTNTFY and YDVSTARD (reference sequence). The CDR3 runs to 20 residues. The trim removed 0 bases at V and 1 base at J, leaving 17 bases unmatched. CDR3 in DNA: TGTGCCACCTGGGACAGGCATTCGTCTAGGGGGTGTACCACTGGTTGGTTCAAGATATTT. This encodes CATWDRHSSRGCTTGWFKIF.

This clone was picked up a small number of times. For this DNA, TCRdb reports the protein of a much larger clone, which diverges at residue 4, most likely from a read error; the protein presented here is translated directly from the DNA. The V gene is TRGV9, the J gene TRGJ1 or TRGJ2. Per germline, CDR1 GITISATS and CDR2 ISYDGTV (reference sequence). The CDR3 is 12 residues long. The CDR3 region has the DNA TGTGCCTTGGGGGAGGGGTTTTATAAGAAACTCTTT. This gives the protein CALGEGFYKKLF.

Remarks on this clone: The TCRdb record carries a much larger clone's protein, which differs from this DNA's translation at residue 8; a read error is the likely cause, and the protein listed here is the DNA translation. The chain recombines TRGV9 with TRGJ1 or TRGJ2. The V gene's germline CDR1 is GITISATS and CDR2 ISYDGTV (reference sequence). The CDR3 length is 12 residues. With 1 base clipped from V and 9 bases from J, the junction kept 6 bases outside the gene matches. CDR3 DNA sequence: TGTGCCTTGTGGGAGGTCCCTTGTAAGAAACTCTTT. Translating it yields CALWEVPCKKLF.

Details on this clone: The protein given by TCRdb reflects a much larger clone and differs at residue 3 from this DNA's translation, likely from a read error; the protein shown is the DNA's translation. This chain joins TRGV5 and TRGJ1 or TRGJ2. This CDR3 has 11 amino acids. Per germline, CDR1 VINAFY and CDR2 YDVSNSKD. The CDR3 DNA reads as TGTGCCTCCTGGTATGGCTATAAGAAACTCTTT. Its protein is CASWYGYKKLF.

On this clone itself: The protein recorded in TCRdb matches a much larger clone and deviates from this DNA's translation at residue 3, suggesting a read error; the protein here is obtained by translating the DNA. The chain employs TRGV5 and TRGJ1 or TRGJ2. The CDR3 is 11 amino acids. Germline assignment: CDR1 VINAFY and CDR2 YDVSNSKD. CDR3 loop: CAAWGYYKKLF. The CDR3 DNA is TGTGCCGCCTGGGGTTATTATAAGAAACTCTTT.

This clone is termed medium-sized. The chain carries TRGV5 and TRGJ1 or TRGJ2. Germline V gene data show CDR1 as VINAFY and CDR2 as YDVSNSKD. With V trimmed by 0 bases and J by 5 bases, 4 bases remained unmatched. CDR3 length: 13 residues. CDR3 sequence reads: CATWDRRDYKKLF. Written as DNA, the CDR3 is TGTGCCACCTGGGACAGGCGTGATTATAAGAAACTCTTT.

On this clone itself: The protein given by TCRdb reflects a much larger clone and differs at residue 10 from this DNA's translation, likely from a read error; the protein shown is the DNA's translation. The chain recombines TRGV9 with TRGJ1 or TRGJ2. The CDR3 is 12 amino acids. Germline V gene data show CDR1 as GITISATS and CDR2 as ISYDGTV (reference sequence). The CDR3 coding sequence is TGTGCCTTGTGGGAGAATTATTATAAGAGACTCTTT. Protein product: CALWENYYKRLF.

This chain links TRGV2 with TRGJ1 or TRGJ2. Germline matching of the DNA provided the J gene here, since TCRdb leaves it blank. The CDR3 runs 16 residues. Germline CDR1 EGSNGY, CDR2 YDSYNSKV. V lost 1 base and J lost 3; bases outside the gene matches: 12. The CDR3 is CATWDGPCRAYYKKLF. DNA of the CDR3: TGTGCCACCTGGGACGGCCCCTGCAGGGCTTATTATAAGAAACTCTTT.

By frequency in the sample, this clone is medium-sized. The rearrangement links TRGV2 to TRGJ1 or TRGJ2. With 0 bases clipped from V and 11 bases from J, the junction kept 10 bases outside the gene matches. The CDR3 runs to 13 residues. CDR1 is EGSNGY and CDR2 is YDSYNSKV in the germline V gene. CDR3 sequence: CATWDGPGREKLF. Here the CDR3 DNA reads TGTGCCACCTGGGACGGGCCAGGTCGGGAGAAACTCTTT.

Note on this clone: The sample has other DNA sequences that encode this CDR3 too. V usage is TRGV2 and J usage is TRGJ1 or TRGJ2. The J gene is absent in TCRdb and was assigned here via DNA matching to germline. V gave up 1 base and J gave up 6 bases; unmatched junction bases: 6. Germline CDR1 is EGSNGY and CDR2 is YDSYNSKV. This CDR3 spans 13 amino acids. The CDR3 DNA sequence: TGTGCCACCTGGGACGGACGGGGTTATAAGAAACTCTTT. Encoded protein: CATWDGRGYKKLF.

This clone is termed medium-sized (0.01 to 0.1%). The chain carries TRGV3 and TRGJ1 or TRGJ2. The V segment lost 0 bases and the J segment 6 bases; nucleotides outside the gene matches: 8. The germline gives CDR1 VTNTFY, CDR2 YDVSTARD (reference sequence). The CDR3 length is 14 residues. The CDR3 nucleotides read TGTGCCACCTGGGACAGGCGTCTCGGTTATAAGAAACTCTTT. It translates to CATWDRRLGYKKLF.

This clone has a handful of counts. TCRdb pairs this DNA with a much larger clone's protein that differs at residue 12, likely a read error; the protein shown was translated from the DNA. This chain connects TRGV9 to TRGJ1 or TRGJ2. This CDR3 spans 14 amino acids. Germline lookup yields CDR1 GITISATS and CDR2 ISYDGTV (reference sequence). CDR3 sequence (DNA): TGTGCCTTGTGGGAGGTGGATAATTATTATAAGAACCTCTTT. Translation gives CALWEVDNYYKNLF.

This clone was seen more than once but under ten times. The chain recombines TRGV5 with TRGJ1 or TRGJ2. V was pared by 3 bases and J by 4 bases, with 9 bases of the junction left unmatched. The CDR3 runs 14 residues. The germline V gene has CDR1 VINAFY and CDR2 YDVSNSKD. The CDR3 region has the DNA TGTGCCACCTGGGACGTGCTGGGGTATTATAAGAAACTCTTT. Protein product: CATWDVLGYYKKLF.

By share of the sample, this clone is medium-sized. The genes are TRGV2 and TRGJP2. Germline values: CDR1 EGSNGY, CDR2 YDSYNSKV. V was clipped by 1 base and J by 9 bases; unmatched bases: 5. This CDR3 has 13 amino acids. The CDR3 loop reads CATWDGPYWIKTF. The DNA of the CDR3 is TGTGCCACCTGGGACGGCCCCTATTGGATCAAGACGTTT.